Listed below are T cell receptor beta chains from one sample, sequenced in a study of CD8+CD57+ T cells in acquired aplastic anemia. TCRdb recomputed calls from the reads with MiXCR, one row per CDR3 protein. The data show 150,000 to 170,000 distinct CDR3 sequences, approximately 52% seen once. Sequencing input: sorted CD4+, CD8+, or CD8+CD57+ T cells (not recorded which) from PBMCs. These receptors were taken from a human donor with aplastic anemia. Each CDR3 is given with its conserved first and last residue. The order of the fields is V gene, clone size, D gene, J gene, CDR3 DNA, CDR3 protein. D genes are given only for firm matches. Rows give clone size only sometimes, using once, few, many, or a class for an expanded clone.

v_call: TRBV7-4
clone_size: once
d_call: .
j_call: TRBJ1-5
cdr3_nt: TGTGCCAGCAGCCCAGTGATGTGGGAAGGTCAGCCCCAGCATTTT
cdr3_aa: CASSPVMWEGQPQHF

v_call: TRBV10-3
clone_size: .
d_call: TRBD1
j_call: TRBJ1-3
cdr3_nt: TGTGCCATCAGTGAGGAGGAGACAGGGTGGCCTGGAAACACCATATATTTT
cdr3_aa: CAISEEETGWPGNTIYF

v_call: TRBV10-3
clone_size: once
d_call: TRBD1
j_call: TRBJ2-1
cdr3_nt: TGTGCCATCAGGTCGGGACAGGGGGTAGATGAGCAGTTCTTC
cdr3_aa: CAIRSGQGVDEQFF

v_call: TRBV5-1
clone_size: .
d_call: .
j_call: TRBJ2-7
cdr3_nt: TGCGCCAGTGGGATGGGGCCTAAGGACGAGCAGTACTTC
cdr3_aa: CASGMGPKDEQYF

v_call: TRBV11-1
clone_size: once
d_call: .
j_call: TRBJ1-1
cdr3_nt: TGTGCCAGCAGCCCGGGATATGGGACGGACAACACTGAAGCTTTCTTT
cdr3_aa: CASSPGYGTDNTEAFF

v_call: TRBV19
clone_size: few
d_call: .
j_call: TRBJ1-1
cdr3_nt: TGTGCCAGTAGTGGGTATGACCCCGAGAACACTGAAGCTTTCTTT
cdr3_aa: CASSGYDPENTEAFF

v_call: TRBV20-1
clone_size: .
d_call: .
j_call: TRBJ1-1
cdr3_nt: TGCAGTGCTAGAGATCCCGTCCCGAACACTGAAGCTTTCTTT
cdr3_aa: CSARDPVPNTEAFF

v_call: TRBV2
clone_size: many
d_call: .
j_call: TRBJ2-7
cdr3_nt: TGTGCCACGGAACAGGCCTACGAGCAGTACTTC
cdr3_aa: CATEQAYEQYF

v_call: TRBV29-1
clone_size: few
d_call: TRBD2
j_call: TRBJ2-7
cdr3_nt: TGCAGCGCCGGGCGGGAGGGATTGTACGAGCAGTACTTC
cdr3_aa: CSAGREGLYEQYF

v_call: TRBV24-1
clone_size: .
d_call: .
j_call: TRBJ2-7
cdr3_nt: TGTGCCACCAGCGTGACAGGACGGGGCGAGCAGTACTTC
cdr3_aa: CATSVTGRGEQYF

v_call: TRBV4-2
clone_size: .
d_call: TRBD2
j_call: TRBJ2-3
cdr3_nt: TGTGCCAGCAGCCAAGCATGGAGCGGGGCCTCAGATACGCAGTATTTT
cdr3_aa: CASSQAWSGASDTQYF

v_call: TRBV7-3
clone_size: .
d_call: .
j_call: TRBJ2-7
cdr3_nt: TGTGCCAGCAGCTTGGAAAGGGTACGCCACGAGCAGTACTTC
cdr3_aa: CASSLERVRHEQYF

v_call: TRBV2
clone_size: many
d_call: TRBD2
j_call: TRBJ2-1
cdr3_nt: TGTGCCAGCAGTGAAGCGCTTGCGGGGGGCTACAATGAGCAGTTCTTC
cdr3_aa: CASSEALAGGYNEQFF

v_call: TRBV2
clone_size: .
d_call: .
j_call: TRBJ1-4
cdr3_nt: TGTGCAACGAAGCCAGACAGGTCTGTGGAAAAACTGTTTTTT
cdr3_aa: CATKPDRSVEKLFF

v_call: TRBV7-9
clone_size: many
d_call: TRBD2
j_call: TRBJ2-3
cdr3_nt: TGTGCCAGCAGAGCTGGGACTAGCGGCCTCACAGATACGCAGTATTTT
cdr3_aa: CASRAGTSGLTDTQYF

v_call: TRBV20-1
clone_size: .
d_call: .
j_call: TRBJ2-6
cdr3_nt: TGCAGTGCTAGCGAGGGGTTATCTGGGGCCAACGTCCTGACTTTC
cdr3_aa: CSASEGLSGANVLTF

v_call: TRBV19
clone_size: .
d_call: TRBD1
j_call: TRBJ2-1
cdr3_nt: TGTGCCAGTAGTATCTCAGGGGGCGAATACAATGAGCAGTTCTTC
cdr3_aa: CASSISGGEYNEQFF

v_call: TRBV7-8
clone_size: .
d_call: .
j_call: TRBJ2-6
cdr3_nt: TGTGCCAGCAGCCTACAGGGTCCTGGGGCCAACGTCCTGACTTTC
cdr3_aa: CASSLQGPGANVLTF

v_call: TRBV15
clone_size: medium-sized
d_call: .
j_call: TRBJ1-6
cdr3_nt: TGTGCCACCAGCAGCTCTCGAGGGGATTACTCACCCCTCCACTTT
cdr3_aa: CATSSSRGDYSPLHF

v_call: TRBV6-1
clone_size: many
d_call: .
j_call: TRBJ2-1
cdr3_nt: TGTGCCAGCAGATTAAATGCGGAGCCTAATGAGCAGTTCTTC
cdr3_aa: CASRLNAEPNEQFF

v_call: TRBV27
clone_size: .
d_call: TRBD1
j_call: TRBJ2-3
cdr3_nt: TGTGCCAGCAGTTTAGGACAGGGGGTGACAGATACGCAGTATTTT
cdr3_aa: CASSLGQGVTDTQYF

v_call: TRBV19
clone_size: .
d_call: .
j_call: TRBJ1-6
cdr3_nt: TGTGCCAGTAGTCTCCTGATGCAGATAAATTCACCCCTCCACTTT
cdr3_aa: CASSLLMQINSPLHF

v_call: TRBV5-1
clone_size: .
d_call: TRBD1
j_call: TRBJ1-2
cdr3_nt: TGCGCCAGCAGCTTTCTCCCCGGGACAGGGTATCAAGGCTACACCTTC
cdr3_aa: CASSFLPGTGYQGYTF

v_call: TRBV6-1
clone_size: .
d_call: .
j_call: TRBJ1-1
cdr3_nt: TGTGCCAGCAGCCGCGACGGTTCCATCAGGCTGAACACTGAAGCTTTCTTT
cdr3_aa: CASSRDGSIRLNTEAFF

v_call: TRBV5-5
clone_size: many
d_call: .
j_call: TRBJ2-6
cdr3_nt: TGTGCCAGCAGCTTGTTCCAGGGCAACGGGGCCAACGTCCTGACTTTC
cdr3_aa: CASSLFQGNGANVLTF

v_call: TRBV19
clone_size: .
d_call: TRBD1
j_call: TRBJ1-1
cdr3_nt: TGTGCCAGTAGTTTGAGACAGGGGGCTGCTTTCTTT
cdr3_aa: CASSLRQGAAFF

v_call: TRBV4-2
clone_size: many
d_call: .
j_call: TRBJ2-6
cdr3_nt: TGTGCCAGCAGCCAAGATGACAGCTCTGGGGCCAACGTCCTGACTTTC
cdr3_aa: CASSQDDSSGANVLTF

v_call: TRBV10-1
clone_size: few
d_call: .
j_call: TRBJ2-2
cdr3_nt: TGCGCCAGCAGTGAGTCGGGAGCTTCGAACACCGGGGAGCTGTTTTTT
cdr3_aa: CASSESGASNTGELFF

v_call: TRBV7-9
clone_size: .
d_call: .
j_call: TRBJ2-7
cdr3_nt: TGTGCCAGCAGCTCCCTTCATGACAGCTACGAGCAGTACTTC
cdr3_aa: CASSSLHDSYEQYF

v_call: TRBV2
clone_size: many
d_call: .
j_call: TRBJ1-6
cdr3_nt: TGTGCCAGCAAGCTCGGACCTTATCTCCACTTT
cdr3_aa: CASKLGPYLHF

v_call: TRBV20-1
clone_size: many
d_call: TRBD2
j_call: TRBJ2-1
cdr3_nt: TGCAGTGCTAGGGGTTTAAGGACTAGCGGTCGTCATGAGCAGTTCTTC
cdr3_aa: CSARGLRTSGRHEQFF

v_call: TRBV10-3
clone_size: few
d_call: TRBD1
j_call: TRBJ1-2
cdr3_nt: TGTGCCATCAGTCCGCAAACCGGGACAGCCTTAGGCTACACCTTC
cdr3_aa: CAISPQTGTALGYTF

v_call: TRBV14
clone_size: .
d_call: TRBD1
j_call: TRBJ1-2
cdr3_nt: TGTGCCAGCAGCCCGGGACAGCCTAACTATGGCTACACCTTC
cdr3_aa: CASSPGQPNYGYTF

v_call: TRBV6-4
clone_size: .
d_call: .
j_call: TRBJ2-2
cdr3_nt: TGTGCCACCCGGGGGCCGGGGGACACCGGGGAGCTGTTTTTT
cdr3_aa: CATRGPGDTGELFF

v_call: TRBV9
clone_size: many
d_call: .
j_call: TRBJ2-5
cdr3_nt: TGTGCCAGCAGCGTGGCCGGTAGTAGCCTCCCGGGGGAGACCCAGTACTTC
cdr3_aa: CASSVAGSSLPGETQYF

v_call: TRBV2
clone_size: .
d_call: .
j_call: TRBJ1-4
cdr3_nt: TGTGCCAGCAGTGACAGGGGCGTCGGAGATGAAAAACTGTTTTTT
cdr3_aa: CASSDRGVGDEKLFF

v_call: TRBV5-6
clone_size: .
d_call: TRBD2
j_call: TRBJ2-3
cdr3_nt: TGTGCCAGCAGCTTGGAGCGGGGGGCCGTAGATACGCAGTATTTT
cdr3_aa: CASSLERGAVDTQYF

v_call: TRBV24-1
clone_size: .
d_call: .
j_call: TRBJ1-1
cdr3_nt: TGTGCCACCAGTGATTGGGACGGTGGAGCTTTCTTT
cdr3_aa: CATSDWDGGAFF

v_call: TRBV4-1
clone_size: once
d_call: .
j_call: TRBJ2-7
cdr3_nt: TGCGCCAGCAGCCAAGCCTCGATTACAGTTAACTCCTACGAGCAGTACTTC
cdr3_aa: CASSQASITVNSYEQYF

v_call: TRBV19
clone_size: .
d_call: .
j_call: TRBJ1-2
cdr3_nt: TGTGCCAGTAGGGAAACAGGGCAGGGGAACTATGGCTACACCTTC
cdr3_aa: CASRETGQGNYGYTF

v_call: TRBV19
clone_size: .
d_call: .
j_call: TRBJ1-2
cdr3_nt: TGTGCCAGTAGTATCCTAGGGGCTAACTATGGCTACACCTTC
cdr3_aa: CASSILGANYGYTF

v_call: TRBV24-1
clone_size: .
d_call: TRBD1
j_call: TRBJ1-5
cdr3_nt: TGTGCCACCAGTGATGGACAGGCCCTTCCCCAGCATTTT
cdr3_aa: CATSDGQALPQHF

v_call: TRBV5-6
clone_size: .
d_call: .
j_call: TRBJ2-7
cdr3_nt: TGTGCCAGCAGCTTGCTAAGGAGTCTACTTTCCTACGAGCAGTACTTC
cdr3_aa: CASSLLRSLLSYEQYF

v_call: TRBV14
clone_size: many
d_call: TRBD1
j_call: TRBJ1-2
cdr3_nt: TGTGCCAGCAGCCAAGTCTCGACAGGGCTCTATGGCTACACCTTC
cdr3_aa: CASSQVSTGLYGYTF

v_call: TRBV2
clone_size: few
d_call: .
j_call: TRBJ2-2
cdr3_nt: TGTGCCAGCAGCGGCGGGGAGCTGTTTTTT
cdr3_aa: CASSGGELFF